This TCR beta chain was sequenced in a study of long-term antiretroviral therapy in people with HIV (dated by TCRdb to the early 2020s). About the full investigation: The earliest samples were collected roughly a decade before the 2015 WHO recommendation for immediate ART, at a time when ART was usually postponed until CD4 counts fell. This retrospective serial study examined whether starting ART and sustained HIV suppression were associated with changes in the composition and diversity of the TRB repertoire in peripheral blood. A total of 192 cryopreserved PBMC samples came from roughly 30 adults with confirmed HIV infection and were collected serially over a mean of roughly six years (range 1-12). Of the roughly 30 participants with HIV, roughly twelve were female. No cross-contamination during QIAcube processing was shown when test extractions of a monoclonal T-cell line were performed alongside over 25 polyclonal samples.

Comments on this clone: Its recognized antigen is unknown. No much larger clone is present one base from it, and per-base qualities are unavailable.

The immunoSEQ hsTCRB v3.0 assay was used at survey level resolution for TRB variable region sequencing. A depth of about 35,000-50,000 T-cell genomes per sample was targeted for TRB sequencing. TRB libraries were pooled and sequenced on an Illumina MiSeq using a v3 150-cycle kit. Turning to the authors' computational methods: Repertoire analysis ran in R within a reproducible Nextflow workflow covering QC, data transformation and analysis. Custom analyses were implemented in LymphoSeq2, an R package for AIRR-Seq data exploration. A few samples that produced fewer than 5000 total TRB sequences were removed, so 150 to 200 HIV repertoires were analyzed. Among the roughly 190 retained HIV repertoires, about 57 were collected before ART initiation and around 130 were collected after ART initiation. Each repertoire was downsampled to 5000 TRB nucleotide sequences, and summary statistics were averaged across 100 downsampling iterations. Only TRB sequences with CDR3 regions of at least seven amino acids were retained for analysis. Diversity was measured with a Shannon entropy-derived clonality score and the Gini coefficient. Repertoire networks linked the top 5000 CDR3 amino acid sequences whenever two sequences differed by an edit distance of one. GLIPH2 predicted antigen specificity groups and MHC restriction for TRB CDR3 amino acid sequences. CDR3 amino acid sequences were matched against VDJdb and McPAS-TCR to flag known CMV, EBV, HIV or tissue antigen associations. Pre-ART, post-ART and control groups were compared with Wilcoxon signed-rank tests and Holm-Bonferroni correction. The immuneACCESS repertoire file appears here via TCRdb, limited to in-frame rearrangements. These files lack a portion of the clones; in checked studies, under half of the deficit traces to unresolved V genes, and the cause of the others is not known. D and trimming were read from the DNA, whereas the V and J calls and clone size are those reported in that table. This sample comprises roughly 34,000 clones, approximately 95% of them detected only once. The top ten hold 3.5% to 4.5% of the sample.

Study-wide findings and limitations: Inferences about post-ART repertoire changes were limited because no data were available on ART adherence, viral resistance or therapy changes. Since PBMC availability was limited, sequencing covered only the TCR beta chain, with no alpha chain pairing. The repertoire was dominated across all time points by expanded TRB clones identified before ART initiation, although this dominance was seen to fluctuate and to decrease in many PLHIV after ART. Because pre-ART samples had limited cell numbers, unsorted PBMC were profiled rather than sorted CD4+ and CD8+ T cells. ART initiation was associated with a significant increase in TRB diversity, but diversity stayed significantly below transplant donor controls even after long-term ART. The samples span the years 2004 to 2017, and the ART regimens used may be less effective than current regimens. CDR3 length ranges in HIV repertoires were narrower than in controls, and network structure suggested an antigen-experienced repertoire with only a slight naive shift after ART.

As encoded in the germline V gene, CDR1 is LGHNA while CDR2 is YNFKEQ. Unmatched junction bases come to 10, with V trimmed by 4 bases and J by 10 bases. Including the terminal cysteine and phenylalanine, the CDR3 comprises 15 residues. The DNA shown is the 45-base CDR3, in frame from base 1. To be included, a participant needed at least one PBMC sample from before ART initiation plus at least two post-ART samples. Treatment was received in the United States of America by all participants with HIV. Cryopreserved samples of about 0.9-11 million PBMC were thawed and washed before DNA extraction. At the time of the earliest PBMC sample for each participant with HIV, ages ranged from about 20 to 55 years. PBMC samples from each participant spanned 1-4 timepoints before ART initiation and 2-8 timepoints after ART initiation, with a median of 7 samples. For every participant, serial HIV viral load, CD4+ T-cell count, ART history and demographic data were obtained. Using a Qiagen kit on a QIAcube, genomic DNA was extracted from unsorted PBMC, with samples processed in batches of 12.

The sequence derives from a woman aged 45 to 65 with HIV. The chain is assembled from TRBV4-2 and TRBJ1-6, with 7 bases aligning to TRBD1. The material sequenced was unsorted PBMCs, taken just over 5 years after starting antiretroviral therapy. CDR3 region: CASSRSQGTESPLHF. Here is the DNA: TGTGCCAGCAGCCGAAGCCAGGGGACAGAATCACCCCTCCACTTT.